The 30 T cell receptor beta chains given below trace back to one sample, sequenced in a study of blood T cells in healthy people across ages. Together with a sample-barcoded 5' primer, a J-beta primer mix was included in a second PCR lasting 7 to 11 cycles. TCRdb fed the 5' RACE reads into MiXCR, producing one record per CDR3 protein. This repertoire shows 650,000 to 1,000,000 distinct CDR3 sequences, about 37% found once; its top ten account for approximately 12%. Material: blood. These receptors were collected from a man aged 18-30 years in good health.

This sequence joins TRBV3-1 and TRBJ1-4; maybe TRBD1 (6 bases). V lost 2 bases and J 7 bases, leaving 14 bases between the germline ends. Germline V CDR1 and CDR2: LGHDT, YNNKEL (reference sequence). The CDR3 is 15 residues long. The CDR3 region is CASSQSGALVEKLFF. The CDR3 nucleotides read TGTGCCAGCAGCCAATCAGGGGCGTTGGTTGAAAAACTGTTTTTT. The full variable domain, its missing parts supplied by reference TRBV3-1 and TRBJ1-4, is DTAVSQTPKYLVTQMGNDKSIKCEQNLGHDTMYWYKQDSKKFLKIMFSYNNKELIINETVPNRFSPKSPDKAHLNLHINSLELGDSAVYFCASSQSGALVEKLFFGSGTQLSVL.

The rearrangement links TRBV4-3 to TRBJ1-4, with D perhaps matching TRBD1 (5 bases). The CDR3 consists of 15 residues. Germline CDR1 is LGHNA and CDR2 is YSLEER. The V end lost 3 bases, the J end lost 4 bases, and 12 bases lay between the germline ends. This CDR3 is CASSHDAGGNEKLFF. The CDR3 coding sequence is TGCGCCAGCAGCCACGACGCGGGGGGTAATGAAAAACTGTTTTTT.

This clonotype showed up many times. The chain combines TRBV5-1 with TRBJ2-3, with D tentatively TRBD2 (5 bases). V was shortened by 0 bases and J by 5 bases, with 7 bases between the two germline ends. This CDR3 region has 13 residues. Per the germline V gene, CDR1 is SGHRS and CDR2 is YFSETQ. The CDR3 is CASSLGEGDTQYF. In nucleotides, the CDR3 is TGCGCCAGCAGCTTGGGCGAGGGAGATACGCAGTATTTT.

The chain recombines TRBV12-3 or TRBV12-4 with TRBJ2-5; 12 bases map to TRBD2. The CDR3 contains 15 residues. With 7 bases clipped from V and 3 bases from J, the junction kept 6 bases outside the gene matches. CDR3 nucleotide sequence: TGTGCCAGCACCCTAGCGGGAGGGACGGAAGAGACCCAGTACTTC. This codes for CASTLAGGTEETQYF.

The CDR3, as DNA: TGCAGTGCTAGATCAACAGGTCTGGGAGGCTACACCTTC. This codes for CSARSTGLGGYTF. V gene TRBV20-1 combines with J gene TRBJ1-2, with D possibly TRBD1 on 5 matching bases. This CDR3 spans 13 amino acids. Germline V gene sequence: CDR1 DFQATT, CDR2 SNEGSKA (reference sequence). Trimming removed 2 bases from V and 8 bases from J, with 15 bases in between.

This chain joins TRBV12-3 or TRBV12-4 and TRBJ1-2, with 7 bases matching TRBD1. The trim removed 7 bases at V and 8 bases at J, leaving 10 bases unmatched. This CDR3 has 13 residues. The CDR3: CASNTAAGGGYTF. In DNA, the CDR3 is TGTGCCAGCAACACGGCGGCAGGGGGAGGCTACACCTTC.

V gene TRBV6-6 combines with J gene TRBJ2-4, with 7 bases aligning to TRBD2. Germline lookup yields CDR1 MNHNY and CDR2 SVGAGI (reference sequence). This CDR3 contains 14 residues. J gave up 9 bases and V 5 bases, and 10 bases lay outside the gene matches. The CDR3 sequence: CASSPTGGSGIQYF. The CDR3 DNA sequence: TGTGCCAGCAGTCCCACGGGCGGGAGCGGCATTCAGTACTTC.

The chain recombines TRBV4-3 with TRBJ2-6; D uncertain. Germline CDR1 reads LGHNA; CDR2 reads YSLEER. The CDR3 contains 18 residues. Trimming cost V 1 base and J 0 bases, with 13 bases left between them. In DNA, the CDR3 is TGCGCCAGCAGCCAAGTACGTCTCGAGGTCTCTGGGGCCAACGTCCTGACTTTC. Its translation: CASSQVRLEVSGANVLTF.

The chain combines TRBV27 with TRBJ2-5; D not resolved. V was pared by 8 bases and J by 4 bases, with 14 bases between. Per germline, CDR1 MNHEY and CDR2 SMNVEV (reference sequence). The CDR3 loop spans 13 amino acids. The DNA for the CDR3 is TGTGCCAGCCGACTCCTACCCTTAGAGACCCAGTACTTC. Amino acid sequence: CASRLLPLETQYF.

This chain connects TRBV12-3 or TRBV12-4 to TRBJ2-4; no clear D gene. The CDR3 is made up of 17 amino acids. The V gene lost 2 bases and the J gene lost 0 bases, with 14 bases spanning the gap. In DNA form, the CDR3 reads TGTGCCAGCAGTTTATACGATTTCGGCATAGCCAAAAACATTCAGTACTTC. Protein product: CASSLYDFGIAKNIQYF.

CDR3 in amino acids: CASSLGAETDGVRGYTF. The CDR3 nucleotides read TGTGCCAGCAGCTTAGGAGCCGAGACAGACGGGGTTCGGGGCTACACCTTC. The V gene is TRBV7-9, the J gene TRBJ1-2; weak D call: TRBD1 (5 bases). Germline loops: CDR1 SEHNR, CDR2 FQNEAQ (reference sequence). The CDR3 has 17 amino acids. With 1 base removed from V and 8 bases from J, the gap between germline ends came to 23 bases.

CDR3 residues: CASTGVGSADTQYF. In DNA, the CDR3 is TGTGCCAGCACAGGGGTAGGAAGCGCAGATACGCAGTATTTT. The rearrangement links TRBV4-2 to TRBJ2-3, with TRBD1 as a possible D gene (6 bases). There are 14 residues in the CDR3. Trimming took off 7 bases at V and 4 bases at J, with 15 bases between the two ends. Germline CDR1 LGHNA, CDR2 YNFKEQ.

The gene calls are TRBV14 and TRBJ1-4; D is uncertain. Trimming took off 1 base at V and 7 bases at J, with 7 bases between the two ends. CDR3 size: 13 residues. The V gene's germline CDR1 is SGHDN and CDR2 FVKESK. The CDR3: CASSQGESEKLFF. The CDR3 nucleotides are TGTGCCAGCAGCCAAGGGGAGAGTGAAAAACTGTTTTTT.

This chain links TRBV11-2 with TRBJ1-6, with 10 bases lining up with TRBD1. The CDR3 sequence is 14 residues long. With V trimmed by 8 bases and J by 9 bases, 7 bases remained unmatched. Looked up from germline, CDR1 is SGHAT and CDR2 is FQNNGV. The CDR3 DNA is TGTGCCAGCGGACGACAGGGGGCGAGTTCACCCCTCCACTTT. This sequence encodes CASGRQGASSPLHF.

V usage is TRBV6-5 and J usage is TRBJ2-5, with D perhaps TRBD2 (6 bases). The germline V gene has CDR1 MNHEY and CDR2 SVGAGI. V was trimmed by 6 bases and J by 7 bases, leaving 21 bases between them. The CDR3 runs to 15 residues. CDR3 nucleotides: TGTGCCAGCAGATCCGCCCGGGACTTTCTATGGACCCAGTACTTC. Its protein is CASRSARDFLWTQYF.

The chain employs TRBV14 and TRBJ1-2; D ambiguous. Looked up from germline, CDR1 is SGHDN and CDR2 is FVKESK. This CDR3 spans 15 amino acids. Trimming took 0 bases from V and 3 from J, leaving 11 bases between them. CDR3 loop: CASSQDVAIDYGYTF. The CDR3 DNA reads as TGTGCCAGCAGCCAAGATGTAGCCATAGACTATGGCTACACCTTC.

The J gene is TRBJ1-1, the V gene TRBV6-2 or TRBV6-3; the D is unclear. Germline V gives CDR1 MNHEY, CDR2 SVGEGT. The CDR3 runs to 13 residues. Trimming shortened V by 5 bases and J by 1 base, and 8 bases separated the two germline ends. In DNA form, the CDR3 reads TGTGCCAGCAGTGAACAAGCGAACACTGAAGCTTTCTTT. Translating it yields CASSEQANTEAFF.

This clonotype was observed a few times. The rearrangement joins TRBV20-1 to TRBJ2-1; TRBD2 agrees at 12 bases. Losses at the gene ends were 5 bases for V and 5 bases for J; bases not matched to a gene: 4. Per the germline V gene, CDR1 is DFQATT and CDR2 is SNEGSKA (reference sequence). The CDR3 sequence is 14 residues long. The CDR3 nucleotides read TGCAGTGCTCAACTAGCGGGGGGACACAATGAGCAGTTCTTC. This encodes CSAQLAGGHNEQFF.

This sequence joins TRBV20-1 and TRBJ2-1; 15 nucleotides align to TRBD2. This CDR3 is 17 amino acids long. Germline assignment: CDR1 DFQATT and CDR2 SNEGSKA (reference sequence). V lost 3 bases and J lost 6; bases outside the gene matches: 9. CDR3 DNA: TGCAGTGCTAGTACCGGGACTAGCGGGGGGCAATTCAATGAGCAGTTCTTC. It encodes CSASTGTSGGQFNEQFF.

The chain combines TRBV6-1 with TRBJ2-3; the D gene is possibly TRBD1 (5 bases). The CDR3 loop spans 17 amino acids. Germline assignment: CDR1 MNHNS and CDR2 SASEGT. V was clipped by 7 bases and J by 2 bases, with 22 bases between them. The chain's CDR3 is CASIRGVGAIYTDTQYF. In DNA, the CDR3 is TGTGCCAGCATCCGAGGAGTAGGGGCGATTTACACAGATACGCAGTATTTT.

Only one count was recorded for this clonotype. A much larger clone is a single base away; this may be a read error. The chain links TRBV20-1 to TRBJ1-4; D is uncertain. This CDR3 contains 13 residues. Germline V gene sequence: CDR1 DFQATT, CDR2 SNEGSKA (reference sequence). Trimming took off 8 bases at V and 0 bases at J, with 10 bases between the two ends. CDR3 nucleotide sequence: TGCAGTACTAAAGGCGCAACTAATGAAAAACTGTTTTTT. This translates into CSTKGATNEKLFF.

The CDR3 reads CASQRGGGNQPQHF. The CDR3 nucleotides read TGTGCCAGCCAACGGGGAGGTGGCAATCAGCCCCAGCATTTT. The V call is TRBV2, the J call TRBJ1-5; D is unclear. Germline V CDR1 and CDR2: SNHLY, FYNNEI. V lost 8 bases and J lost 2, with 13 bases in between. This CDR3 spans 14 amino acids.

This clonotype turned up a few times. The V call is TRBV9, the J call TRBJ1-5; 10 bases are a match to TRBD1. Germline CDR1 and CDR2: SGDLS and YYNGEE. This CDR3 comprises 15 residues. The V segment lost 3 bases and the J segment 7 bases; nucleotides outside the gene matches: 7. The CDR3, as DNA: TGTGCCAGCAGCGCAGGGACAGGGGAATCACAGCCCCAGCATTTT. It encodes CASSAGTGESQPQHF. Drawing the rest from reference TRBV9 and TRBJ1-5, the complete variable domain is DSGVTQTPKHLITATGQRVTLRCSPRSGDLSVYWYQQSLDQGLQFLIQYYNGEERAKGNILERFSAQQFPDLHSELNLSSLELGDSALYFCASSAGTGESQPQHFGDGTRLSIL.

This clonotype came up a few times. DNA for the CDR3: TGTGCCAGCAGTCCGTCAGGGGCTGCCGGGGTGATGGATACGCAGTATTTT. Translated: CASSPSGAAGVMDTQYF. The V gene is TRBV12-3 or TRBV12-4, the J gene TRBJ2-3; TRBD1 might be the D (6 bases). With 5 bases removed from V and 6 bases from J, the gap between germline ends came to 24 bases. This CDR3 is 17 amino acids long.

This clonotype was counted at least ten times. This rearrangement joins TRBV5-5 to TRBJ1-1, with D hard to call. The CDR3 covers 11 residues. CDR1 is SGHKS and CDR2 is YYEKEE in the germline V gene (reference sequence). V was clipped by 7 bases and J by 5 bases, with 9 bases between them. CDR3 sequence: CASRRGTEAFF. For the CDR3, the DNA is TGTGCCAGCCGTCGCGGAACTGAAGCTTTCTTT.

The V and J genes are TRBV9 and TRBJ1-2; D perhaps matches TRBD1 (5 bases). Trimming shortened V by 3 bases and J by 6 bases, and 12 bases separated the two germline ends. Looked up from germline, CDR1 is SGDLS and CDR2 is YYNGEE. There are 13 residues in the CDR3. This CDR3 reads CASSGGLWDGYTF. CDR3 nucleotides: TGTGCCAGCAGCGGGGGACTGTGGGATGGCTACACCTTC.

V and J are TRBV7-9 and TRBJ1-4; D unresolved. V was shortened by 5 bases and J by 4 bases, with 17 bases between the two germline ends. Germline V gene sequence: CDR1 SEHNR, CDR2 FQNEAQ (reference sequence). The CDR3 covers 16 residues. CDR3 residues: CASSPPLRKGNEKLFF. The CDR3 DNA is TGTGCCAGCAGCCCCCCCCTCCGGAAGGGTAATGAAAAACTGTTTTTT.

The chain joins TRBV6-2 or TRBV6-3 to TRBJ2-5; D uncertain. The germline CDR1 and CDR2 sequences are MNHEY and SVGEGT. V dropped 6 bases and J dropped 2 bases, with 13 bases sitting between them. The CDR3 extends over 14 amino acids. CDR3 protein: CASSRRTPQETQYF. CDR3 nucleotide sequence: TGTGCCAGCAGCCGCCGGACGCCACAAGAGACCCAGTACTTC.

The chain joins TRBV20-1 to TRBJ1-1, with TRBD1 matching over 7 bases. CDR3 length equals 17 residues. Germline CDR1 is DFQATT and CDR2 is SNEGSKA (reference sequence). Trimming took 0 bases from V and 6 from J; bases not matched to a gene: 16. CDR3 sequence: CSARDQWQGEGPPEAFF. In DNA, the CDR3 is TGCAGTGCTAGAGATCAGTGGCAGGGGGAGGGCCCGCCTGAAGCTTTCTTT.

This chain connects TRBV20-1 to TRBJ1-5; 7 bases align to TRBD1. This CDR3 region has 15 residues. The germline V gene encodes CDR1 DFQATT and CDR2 SNEGSKA (reference sequence). Germline trimming cut 1 base from V and 0 bases from J; bases unmatched to any gene: 3. Here the CDR3 DNA reads TGCAGTGCTAGAGTAGGGACAGATAGCAATCAGCCCCAGCATTTT. This gives the protein CSARVGTDSNQPQHF.